This T cell receptor (beta chain) derives from a study of spatial heterogeneity in lung cancer (dated by TCRdb to the late 2010s). Regarding the complete study: Beta-chain transcripts were consistently detected in greater numbers than alpha-chain transcripts, which likely reflected higher beta-chain transcript abundance. In the raw uncorrected reads, each unique combination of TCR and UMI appeared more than ten times on average. The study quantitatively compared TCR alpha and beta repertoires across multiple tumor regions, matched nontumor lung and blood in non-small cell lung cancer. Nonsynonymous mutation counts, determined by whole-exome sequencing of tumor tissue, were related to TCR repertoire features. At surgery, both alpha and beta chains were TCR-sequenced in under 250 tumor regions, approximately 64 matched nontumor lung samples and 50 to 60 PBMC samples.

Deletion took 3 bases off V and 3 bases off J, with a span of 8 bases between the germline ends. The CDR3 holds 13 amino acids from the cysteine to the phenylalanine. Solely the CDR3 DNA is kept, with 39 bases framed from the first base. General study outcomes and caveats: Confirming at a functional level the hypothesis that regional TCRs recognize regional mutations was considered to require additional single-cell paired TCR alpha and beta sequencing. Ubiquitous expanded tumor TCRs were detected in blood more often at tumor resection than at routine follow-up.

The library was built by means of 5' RACE. The sample was run on a NextSeq 500. The TCR library protocol attached a unique molecular identifier to each TCR cDNA molecule to allow correction of PCR and sequencing errors. On the study's bioinformatics: TCR identification, UMI-based error correction and CDR3 extraction were all carried out with Decombinator tools. Expanded TCRs were defined as those above a frequency of 2 per 1,000, corresponding to the top 1% of the tumor frequency distribution. Rényi diversity was computed with the R vegan package after subsampling each repertoire 100 times to 5,000 TCRs. CDR3 similarity networks were constructed using string-kernel similarity of amino acid triplets, with links drawn between CDR3s whose pairwise similarity was above 0.82. The public reads were reanalyzed by TCRdb: fastp trimming at Q25, MiXCR alignment, in-frame beta chains only. Rows with one shared CDR3 protein collapse into an entry with the most common genes and DNA. The V and J calls here are based on TCRdb, not the publication. The sample table shows roughly 75,000 distinct CDR3 sequences, and 10% to 15% are seen once. 7.2% of the sample lies in the top ten.

This clonotype was seen many times. The specificity of this receptor is unknown. No much larger clonotype is one base removed from it; base qualities were not supplied. Taken with the paper, the label for time point translates to: sample taken at primary tumor resection. Without any cell sorting, TCR sequencing was performed on whole RNA extracted either from tumor and nontumor lung tissue or from cryopreserved PBMC samples. Samples were obtained from approximately 70 patients with early-stage, untreated non-small cell lung cancer from the lung TRACERx cohort. Only patients with enough RNA available from two or more tumor regions were chosen for TCR sequencing.

The sequencing here drew on PBMCs, taken at surgery. The TCR sequence derives from a male donor with early-stage non-small cell lung cancer. Here the chain combines TRBV12-3 or TRBV12-4 and TRBJ1-2, with no D gene named confidently. The CDR3 amino acid sequence is: CASSFSGHYGYTF. The DNA sequence is TGTGCCAGCAGTTTTTCCGGACACTATGGCTACACCTTC.